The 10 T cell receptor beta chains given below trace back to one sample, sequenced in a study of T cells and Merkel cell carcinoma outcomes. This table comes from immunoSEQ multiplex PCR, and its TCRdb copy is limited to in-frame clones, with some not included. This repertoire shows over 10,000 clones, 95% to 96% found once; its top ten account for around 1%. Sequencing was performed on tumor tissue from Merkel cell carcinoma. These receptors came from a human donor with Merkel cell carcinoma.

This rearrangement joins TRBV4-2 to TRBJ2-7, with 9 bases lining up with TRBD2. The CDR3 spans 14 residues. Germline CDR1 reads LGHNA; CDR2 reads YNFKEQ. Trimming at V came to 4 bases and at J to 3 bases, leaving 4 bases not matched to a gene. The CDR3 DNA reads TGTGCCAGCAGCCGGGCTAGCGGGGTCTACGAGCAGTACTTC. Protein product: CASSRASGVYEQYF.

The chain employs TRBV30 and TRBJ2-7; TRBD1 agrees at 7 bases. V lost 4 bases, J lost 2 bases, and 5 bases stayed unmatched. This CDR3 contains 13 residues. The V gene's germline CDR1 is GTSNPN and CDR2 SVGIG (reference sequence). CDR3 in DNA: TGTGCCTGGACCCGGGACAGCCCCTACGAGCAGTACTTC. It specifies CAWTRDSPYEQYF.

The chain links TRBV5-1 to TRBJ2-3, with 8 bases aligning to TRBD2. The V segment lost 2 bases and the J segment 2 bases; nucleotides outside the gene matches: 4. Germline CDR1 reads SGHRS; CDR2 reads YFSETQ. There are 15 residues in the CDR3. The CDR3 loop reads CASSFGGGTTDTQYF. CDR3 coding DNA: TGCGCCAGCAGCTTTGGCGGGGGGACCACAGATACGCAGTATTTT.

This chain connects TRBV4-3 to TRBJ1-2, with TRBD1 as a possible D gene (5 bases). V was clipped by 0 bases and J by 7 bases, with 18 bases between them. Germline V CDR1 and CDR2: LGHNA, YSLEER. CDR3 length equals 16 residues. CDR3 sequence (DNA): TGCGCCAGCAGCCAAGATCACAGACAGAAAATGACTGGCTACACCTTC. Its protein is CASSQDHRQKMTGYTF.

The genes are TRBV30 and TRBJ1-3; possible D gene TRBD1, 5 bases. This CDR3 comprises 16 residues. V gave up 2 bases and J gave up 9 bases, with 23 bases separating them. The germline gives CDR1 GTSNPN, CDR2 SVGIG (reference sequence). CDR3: CAWSLRGSLPGSTIYF. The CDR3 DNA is TGTGCCTGGAGTTTGAGGGGTTCCTTACCGGGTAGCACCATATATTTT.

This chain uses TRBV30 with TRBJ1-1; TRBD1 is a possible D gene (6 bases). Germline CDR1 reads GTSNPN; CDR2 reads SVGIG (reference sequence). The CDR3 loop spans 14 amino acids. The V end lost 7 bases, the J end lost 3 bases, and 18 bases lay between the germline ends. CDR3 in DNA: TGTGCCTTGCGGGAGGGAAGGGGGGACACTGAAGCTTTCTTT. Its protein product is CALREGRGDTEAFF.

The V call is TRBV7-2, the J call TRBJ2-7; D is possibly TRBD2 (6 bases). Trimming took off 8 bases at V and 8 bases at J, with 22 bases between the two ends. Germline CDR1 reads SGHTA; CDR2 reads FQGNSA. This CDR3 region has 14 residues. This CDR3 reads CASAGGRPITQQYF. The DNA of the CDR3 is TGTGCCAGCGCCGGGGGACGACCGATTACGCAGCAGTACTTC.

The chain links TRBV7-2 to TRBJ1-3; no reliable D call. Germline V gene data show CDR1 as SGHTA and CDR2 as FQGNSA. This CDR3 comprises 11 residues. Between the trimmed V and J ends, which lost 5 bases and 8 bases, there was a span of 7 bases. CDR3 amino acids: CASSGGDTIYF. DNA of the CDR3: TGTGCCAGCAGCGGCGGGGACACCATATATTTT.

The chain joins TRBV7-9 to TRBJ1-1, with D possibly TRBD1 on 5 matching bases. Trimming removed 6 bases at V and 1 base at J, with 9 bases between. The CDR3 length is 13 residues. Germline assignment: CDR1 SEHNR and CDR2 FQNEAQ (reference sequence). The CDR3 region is CASRDGQNTEAFF. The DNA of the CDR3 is TGTGCCAGCAGAGATGGACAGAACACTGAAGCTTTCTTT.

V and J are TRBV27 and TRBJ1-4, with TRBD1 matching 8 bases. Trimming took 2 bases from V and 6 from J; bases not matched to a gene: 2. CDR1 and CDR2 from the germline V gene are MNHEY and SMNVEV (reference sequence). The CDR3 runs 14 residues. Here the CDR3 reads CASSLQGAYEKLFF. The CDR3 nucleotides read TGTGCCAGCAGTTTACAGGGGGCGTATGAAAAACTGTTTTTT.